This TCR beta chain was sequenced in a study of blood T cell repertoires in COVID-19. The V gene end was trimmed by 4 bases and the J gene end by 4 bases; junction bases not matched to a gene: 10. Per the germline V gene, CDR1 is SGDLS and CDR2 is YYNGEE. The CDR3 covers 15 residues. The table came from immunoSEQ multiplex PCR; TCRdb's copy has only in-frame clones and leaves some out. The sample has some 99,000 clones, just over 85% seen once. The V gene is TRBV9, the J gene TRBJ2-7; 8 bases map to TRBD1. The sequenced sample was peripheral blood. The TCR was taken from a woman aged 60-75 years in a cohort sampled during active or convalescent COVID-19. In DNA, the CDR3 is TGTGCCAGCAGCCTCGCAGGGGGACAGGAATACGAGCAGTACTTC. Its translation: CASSLAGGQEYEQYF.